This TCR beta chain was observed in a study of tumor-infiltrating lymphocytes in primary liver carcinoma. The germline CDR1 and CDR2 sequences are ENHRY and SYGVKD. CDR3 length: 12 amino acids. Without any cell sorting, roughly 20-30 mg of bulk tissue yielded co-extracted RNA and DNA. The authors made TCR beta cDNA from about 500 ng total RNA with a constant-region primer. Researchers made the TCR beta libraries by running three nested multiplex PCR rounds with slightly modified ARM-PCR. It was with TRBV1-TRBV30 forward primers and a C-beta reverse primer that the first two PCR rounds were run, at roughly 11 cycles each. TCRdb recomputed calls from the multiplex PCR reads with MiXCR, one row per CDR3 protein. The sample holds approximately 80,000 distinct CDR3 sequences, 69% seen once. Points on this clonotype: One end of the junction is discordant with germline, which a read error may explain.

This clonotype was obtained from a man aged 40-49 years with primary liver carcinoma and hepatitis B virus infection. Sequencing used tumor-adjacent normal liver tissue. The chain has TRBV10-3 and TRBJ2-7, with D uncertain. In DNA form, the CDR3 reads TGCGCCACCAGTGAAGCCGGGCAAAAGCAGTATTTC. Translation gives CATSEAGQKQYF.